The next 13 T cell receptor beta chains were all read from a single sample in a study of blood T cell repertoires in COVID-19. Libraries were prepared by immunoSEQ multiplex PCR; TCRdb keeps only in-frame clonotypes and omits some of them. The sample records about 300,000 clones, about 89% being singletons. Sequenced input: peripheral blood. Source of these receptors: a woman aged 40 to 50 who had recovered from COVID-19.

The rearrangement uses TRBV18 and TRBJ2-1; 9 nucleotides line up with TRBD1. CDR1 is KGHSH, CDR2 LQKENI, per germline. The V segment lost 3 bases and the J segment 5 bases; nucleotides outside the gene matches: 2. CDR3 length equals 14 residues. In DNA, the CDR3 is TGTGCCAGCTCACCCGACAGGGGGAACAATGAGCAGTTCTTC. Translation: CASSPDRGNNEQFF.

The chain joins TRBV3-1 (or the pseudogene TRBV3-2) to TRBJ2-7, with 9 nucleotides matching TRBD2. V trimming: 1 base; J trimming: 5 bases; junction bases outside the gene matches: 3. The CDR3 spans 14 residues. Germline CDR1 is LGHDT and CDR2 is YNNKEL (reference sequence). For the CDR3, the DNA is TGTGCCAGCAGCCAAGTGGTAGCGGGGGACGAGCAGTACTTC. It codes for CASSQVVAGDEQYF.

This clone was observed a handful of times. The V gene is TRBV15, the J gene TRBJ2-7, with D possibly TRBD1 on 6 matching bases. The CDR3 totals 14 residues. Per the germline V gene, CDR1 is LNHNV and CDR2 is YYDKDF (reference sequence). Trimming removed 6 bases at V and 1 base at J, with 13 bases between. The CDR3 DNA reads TGTGCCACCAGGGGGGCAGGGCAATCCTACGAGCAGTACTTC. This encodes CATRGAGQSYEQYF.

This rearrangement joins TRBV19 to TRBJ2-3; 9 bases agree with TRBD2. CDR3 size: 16 residues. Germline V gene data show CDR1 as LNHDA and CDR2 as SQIVND (reference sequence). V was clipped by 6 bases and J by 4 bases; unmatched bases: 11. This CDR3 is CASRRGGGGAADTQYF. The CDR3 coding sequence is TGTGCCAGTAGACGAGGGGGCGGGGGGGCCGCAGATACGCAGTATTTT.

The genes are TRBV20-1 and TRBJ2-3, with 7 nucleotides matching TRBD2. The CDR3 has 11 residues. The germline V gene has CDR1 DFQATT and CDR2 SNEGSKA (reference sequence). The trim removed 5 bases at V and 6 bases at J, leaving 2 bases unmatched. In nucleotides, the CDR3 is TGCAGTGCTCCGCGGGGGGATACGCAGTATTTT. The encoded protein is CSAPRGDTQYF.

V and J are TRBV7-2 and TRBJ2-7, with D possibly being TRBD1 (5 bases). This CDR3 comprises 15 residues. With 0 bases removed from V and 3 bases from J, the gap between germline ends came to 12 bases. CDR1 is SGHTA and CDR2 is FQGNSA in the germline V gene. The CDR3 here is CASSLAHRNYYEQYF. CDR3 DNA sequence: TGTGCCAGCAGCTTAGCGCACAGGAATTACTACGAGCAGTACTTC.

The rearrangement links TRBV5-6 to TRBJ1-2, with D tentatively TRBD1 (5 bases). Per germline, CDR1 SGHDT and CDR2 YYEEEE. Trimming removed 3 bases from V and 8 bases from J, with 11 bases in between. CDR3 length: 12 amino acids. The CDR3 is CASSSWGQGYTF. The CDR3 DNA reads TGTGCCAGCAGCTCCTGGGGCCAAGGCTACACCTTC.

With respect to this clone: The junction shows a germline mismatch at one end, possibly a read error. The CDR3 region is CASSPTVSGGYNEQFF. The CDR3 coding sequence is TGTGCTAGCAGCCCCACCGTGAGCGGGGGTTACAATGAGCAGTTCTTC. The V gene is TRBV7-7, the J gene TRBJ2-1; TRBD2 matches 8 bases. This CDR3 is 16 amino acids long. Per germline, CDR1 SSHAT and CDR2 FNYEAQ (reference sequence).

Turning to this clone: Relative to the germline gene, one junction end is altered; a read error may explain this. The gene calls are TRBV7-7 and TRBJ2-2; 10 positions match TRBD1. Germline V lookup: CDR1 SSHAT, CDR2 FNYEAQ (reference sequence). The CDR3 covers 16 residues. The CDR3 spells CASSLATGGLTGELFF. In nucleotides, the CDR3 is TGTGCTAGCAGCTTAGCGACAGGGGGCTTGACCGGGGAGCTGTTTTTT.

This chain links TRBV6-4 with TRBJ2-7; the D gene is possibly TRBD2 (6 bases). Germline CDR1 MRHNA, CDR2 SNTAGT. The CDR3 extends over 13 amino acids. V lost 3 bases, J lost 3 bases, and 9 bases lay in between. In nucleotides, the CDR3 is TGTGCCAGCAGTGAGCAGGGAGGCTACGAGCAGTACTTC. This encodes CASSEQGGYEQYF.

The rearrangement joins TRBV18 to TRBJ1-1; unclear D gene. Germline V gene data show CDR1 as KGHSH and CDR2 as LQKENI. V was trimmed by 2 bases and J by 3 bases, leaving 7 bases between them. There are 13 residues in the CDR3. The CDR3 nucleotides are TGTGCCAGCTCACCAGAGGGAGACACTGAAGCTTTCTTT. This encodes CASSPEGDTEAFF. The variable domain in full, completed from reference TRBV18 and TRBJ1-1, reads NAGVMQNPRHLVRRRGQEARLRCSPMKGHSHVYWYRQLPEEGLKFMVYLQKENIIDESGMPKERFSAEFPKEGPSILRIQQVVRGDSAAYFCASSPEGDTEAFFGQGTRLTVV.

The gene calls are TRBV7-2 and TRBJ2-7; TRBD2 aligns across 12 bases. The germline gives CDR1 SGHTA, CDR2 FQGNSA. Unmatched junction bases numbered 9, after V lost 6 bases and J lost 6 bases. The CDR3 contains 15 residues. This CDR3 is CASRASGGAKGEQYF. The CDR3 nucleotides are TGTGCCAGCAGAGCTAGCGGGGGGGCGAAGGGCGAGCAGTACTTC.

The CDR3 is CASSLALGLRGSPLHF. CDR3 DNA sequence: TGTGCCAGCAGCTTGGCCCTAGGACTTCGGGGGTCACCCCTCCACTTT. The chain is built from TRBV5-4 and TRBJ1-6, with a weak D call TRBD1 (5 bases). The CDR3 spans 16 residues. V shed 0 bases and J shed 10 bases, with 17 bases lying between them. Germline V gives CDR1 SGHNT, CDR2 YYREEE (reference sequence).